This record looks at one T cell receptor beta chain sequence and its context. Preparation of TRB cDNA libraries relied on 5' RACE carrying UMI labels. TCRdb reprocessed the 5' RACE reads, with one entry per CDR3 protein and no DNA. This specimen shows around 40,000 distinct CDR3 sequences; the ten leading clones hold roughly 14%. This CDR3 region has 15 residues. The data originate from a study of CXCR3-negative and CXCR3-positive naive CD8 T cells. This receptor was taken from a human donor in good health. Some clones in this sample may be carry-over from other donors' samples. Sequencing was done on a sample of memory CD8+ T cells from blood. This chain connects TRBV12-3 or TRBV12-4 to TRBJ2-7; TCRdb returns TRBD1, unconfirmable since there is no DNA. The CDR3 spells CASSFLTGAAYEQYF.